This record covers a single T cell receptor beta chain. There is no known antigen for this receptor. No per-base quality is available; no much larger clone lies one base away. This sample stems from a study of CD8+ T cells in alopecia areata (dated by TCRdb to the late 2010s). At the level of the whole study: Treated patients were enrolled in an open-label pilot trial of oral tofacitinib at 5 to 10 mg twice daily for moderate-to-severe alopecia areata. Tofacitinib was administered for 6 to 18 months, and 6 months of follow-up off drug were then conducted to assess delayed response and recurrence. Disease severity in treated patients was measured with the SALT score, which quantifies the percentage of affected scalp surface area. The study used high-throughput TCRbeta sequencing to examine T cell clonal expansion in alopecia areata, in both the C3H/HeJ mouse model and human patients. Human TCRbeta sequencing covered scalp tissue and sorted CD4+ and CD8+ peripheral blood T cells from patchy and totalis/universalis alopecia areata patients and healthy controls. Biopsies were taken from tofacitinib-treated patients at baseline and again at 4 and 24 weeks into treatment, and several of those patients also had a later scalp biopsy. Scalp clonality was compared among normal scalp (n=4), patchy alopecia areata scalp (n=8), and alopecia totalis/universalis scalp (n=8). RNA came from the PAXgene miRNA kit for fixed scalp, the miRNeasy kit for PBMCs, and the RNeasy kit for mouse skin. immunoSEQ multiplex PCR using 35 Vbeta forward primers and 13 Jbeta reverse primers was used to amplify TCRbeta CDR3 regions.

The sample's time point, from its label and the paper: less than 30 weeks on oral tofacitinib. The treatment or condition label of this sample denotes: oral pan-JAK inhibitor, 5-10 mg twice daily. Peripheral blood and lesional scalp punch biopsies were obtained from patients with alopecia areata. PBMCs were isolated by density centrifugation and stained for CD3, CD4 and CD8, after which CD4+ and CD8+ T cells were sorted on a FACSAria. The CDR3, cysteine through phenylalanine, is 14 amino acids long. The retained sequence is limited to the CDR3, 42 bases, with the frame set at the first base. Broader findings and caveats from the paper: Tofacitinib significantly decreased scalp clonality and the number of expanded CD8+ clones among the top 100 scalp clones. Because the treated cohort was small and included a single nonresponder, larger studies are needed to assess links between baseline CD8+ expansion and response. Many expanded lesional clones persisted in scalp and blood during tofacitinib treatment, which may partly explain relapse after stopping treatment. Compared with normal scalp, lesional scalp, particularly in alopecia totalis/universalis, had higher clonality and more expanded CD8+ clones, which suggests antigenic drive. Compared with mice, TCR sequences shared between patients were less clear, possibly partly because of HLA diversity across the patient population. Scalp TCR repertoire analysis is complicated because resident alphabeta T cells in normal human skin are also sequenced, whereas mouse skin is dominated by gammadelta T cells.

The library relied on the immunoSEQ multiplex PCR assay. For TCR sequencing, RNA was extracted from every sample and reverse transcribed into cDNA to serve as template. First-strand cDNA was synthesized using SuperScript III with a 2:1 mix of oligo-dT and random hexamers. A synthetic immune receptor repertoire was used to assess amplification bias, and residual bias was removed computationally. The original pipeline was this. Raw reads were preprocessed for error removal, and CDR3 was defined according to IMGT conventions as running from the conserved cysteine to phenylalanine. Clonality was computed as 1 minus the Shannon entropy, with the entropy normalized by log2 of the number of productive unique TCRs. Whether scalp clones were CD4 or CD8 was inferred by matching scalp TCRbeta sequences against CD4 and CD8 repertoires sorted from blood. TCRdb carries this immuneACCESS record with in-frame sequences only. Its versions omit some clonotypes, under half of them owing to an unresolved V gene in the studies checked, with the rest unexplained. D and trimming come from the DNA, and the V and J calls and clone size come from that table. The sample table holds 90,000 to 120,000 clones, of which 65% to 85% were seen once. The ten largest make up over 20% of the sample.

The sample consisted of CD8+ T cells sorted from blood, taken at week 24, from a patient treated with tofacitinib. This clonotype was sampled from a human donor with alopecia areata. The rearrangement combines TRBV21-1 with TRBJ2-1; the listed D gene, TRBD2, was not tested against the DNA. TRBV21-1 is assigned pseudogene status. The nucleotide sequence reads as follows: TGTGCCAGCAGCGTCCGGGACTACAACAATGAGCAGTTCTTC. Its translation reads: CASSVRDYNNEQFF.